The 19 T cell receptor beta chains below come from one sample, sequenced in a study of blood T cell repertoires in COVID-19 (dated by TCRdb to about 2020). Receptor amplification or capture employed the immunoSEQ multiplex PCR assay. In its TCRdb copy, this immuneACCESS table keeps in-frame sequences only and misses some clones. Where compared with another copy, unresolved V genes explain less than half of these, and the others have no known cause. The sample table records some 190,000 clones; approximately 86% of these occur just once. The ten largest clones add up to more than 9% of the sample. Sequenced material: peripheral blood. The receptors were gathered from an elderly woman with active or convalescent COVID-19.

The chain is built from TRBV5-1 and TRBJ2-7, with 7 bases lining up with TRBD1. In germline, CDR1 is SGHRS, CDR2 YFSETQ. The length of the CDR3 is 15 residues. Trimming removed 4 bases from V and 3 bases from J; junction bases left unmatched: 10. As DNA, the CDR3 is TGCGCCAGCAGCCCATTAGGGACAGCCGACTACGAGCAGTACTTC. Residues: CASSPLGTADYEQYF.

Note on this clone: Other DNA sequences within the sample encode an identical CDR3. V gene TRBV28 combines with J gene TRBJ2-7; 12 bases fit TRBD1. CDR3 length: 16 residues. Germline CDR1 and CDR2: MDHEN and SYDVKM. J lost 4 bases, V lost 2 bases, and 6 bases had no gene match. CDR3 sequence reads: CASSLGGTGGSYEQYF. CDR3 nucleotides: TGTGCCAGCAGTTTAGGAGGGACAGGGGGCAGTTACGAGCAGTACTTC. The whole variable domain, filled in from reference TRBV28 and TRBJ2-7, reads DVKVTQSSRYLVKRTGEKVFLECVQDMDHENMFWYRQDPGLGLRLIYFSYDVKMKEKGDIPEGYSVSREKKERFSLILESASTNQTSMYLCASSLGGTGGSYEQYFGPGTRLTVT.

V usage is TRBV9 and J usage is TRBJ2-2, with TRBD2 identical over 10 bases. The CDR3 has 18 residues. CDR1 is SGDLS, CDR2 YYNGEE, per germline. Losses at the gene ends were 0 bases for V and 6 bases for J; bases not matched to a gene: 11. The CDR3 protein is CASSVALAGTSESGELFF. CDR3 in DNA: TGTGCCAGCAGCGTAGCGCTGGCAGGGACTAGCGAGTCCGGGGAGCTGTTTTTT.

The CDR3: CASSYGAGNTIYF. The CDR3, as DNA: TGTGCCAGCAGTTACGGGGCGGGAAACACCATATATTTT. The genes are TRBV6-5 and TRBJ1-3; D may be TRBD1 (5 bases). The length of the CDR3 is 13 residues. V was clipped by 2 bases and J by 4 bases, with 6 bases between them. CDR1 MNHEY and CDR2 SVGAGI come from the germline V gene.

This clone turned up a few times. The genes are TRBV2 and TRBJ2-7; TRBD1 matches at 10 bases. Germline V lookup: CDR1 SNHLY, CDR2 FYNNEI. The CDR3 consists of 14 residues. Losses at the gene ends were 6 bases for V and 5 bases for J; bases not matched to a gene: 7. The CDR3 sequence is CASSMTGGLDEQYF. CDR3 nucleotides: TGTGCCAGCAGCATGACAGGGGGCCTGGACGAGCAGTACTTC.

The J gene is TRBJ1-2, the V gene TRBV6-5, with D possibly being TRBD1 (6 bases). The CDR3 has 15 amino acids. In germline, CDR1 is MNHEY, CDR2 SVGAGI. Trimming left V 6 bases short and J 5 bases short, with 19 bases between. DNA for the CDR3: TGTGCCAGCAGAATACAACTACAGGGAGGGTATGGCTACACCTTC. Protein product: CASRIQLQGGYGYTF.

This clone was seen once. This chain joins TRBV6-5 and TRBJ2-2; TRBD1 aligns across 8 bases. The CDR3 spans 15 residues. The V gene end was trimmed by 6 bases and the J gene end by 5 bases; junction bases not matched to a gene: 8. Germline V gene lookup returns CDR1 MNHEY and CDR2 SVGAGI. The CDR3 is CASSLGQVLTGELFF. CDR3 bases: TGTGCCAGCAGCCTGGGACAGGTCCTAACCGGGGAGCTGTTTTTT.

V gene TRBV2 combines with J gene TRBJ2-3; 13 nucleotides match TRBD2. V lost 4 bases to trimming and J lost 8 bases; unmatched junction nucleotides: 6. This CDR3 comprises 15 residues. CDR1 is SNHLY and CDR2 is FYNNEI in the germline V gene. Here the CDR3 DNA reads TGTGCCAGCAGTGTACTAGCGGGAGGGCAGGGTACGCAGTATTTT. This codes for CASSVLAGGQGTQYF.

The chain carries TRBV4-1 and TRBJ1-4; D ambiguous. Germline CDR1 MGHRA, CDR2 YSYEKL. V was trimmed by 7 bases and J by 1 base, leaving 10 bases between them. The CDR3 loop spans 14 amino acids. This CDR3 is CASTPLGTNEKLFF. In DNA form, the CDR3 reads TGCGCCAGCACCCCACTAGGAACTAATGAAAAACTGTTTTTT.

The genes are TRBV5-4 and TRBJ2-7; D uncertain. Deletions cut 4 bases from V and 0 bases from J, with 11 bases between. From germline, CDR1 is SGHNT and CDR2 YYREEE (reference sequence). The CDR3 totals 14 residues. This chain's CDR3 is CASSIRHRSYEQYF. CDR3 DNA: TGTGCCAGCAGCATCAGACACCGCTCCTACGAGCAGTACTTC. The full variable domain, in which reference TRBV5-4 and TRBJ2-7 provide the parts outside the CDR3, is ETGVTQSPTHLIKTRGQQVTLRCSSQSGHNTVSWYQQALGQGPQFIFQYYREEENGRGNFPPRFSGLQFPNYSSELNVNALELDDSALYLCASSIRHRSYEQYFGPGTRLTVT.

The V gene is TRBV5-5, the J gene TRBJ2-1; weak D call: TRBD2 (8 bases). The CDR3 is 17 amino acids. Deletions cut 0 bases from V and 9 bases from J, with 22 bases between. CDR1 is SGHKS and CDR2 is YYEKEE in the germline V gene (reference sequence). The CDR3 spells CASSLVYPGRGLGEQFF. CDR3 in DNA: TGTGCCAGCAGCTTGGTATACCCCGGGAGGGGGCTGGGTGAGCAGTTCTTC.

V is TRBV6-5 and J is TRBJ1-4, with D tentatively TRBD1 (5 bases). CDR1 and CDR2 from the germline V gene are MNHEY and SVGAGI. The germline V and J ends were trimmed by 0 bases and 12 bases, with 14 bases remaining between them. CDR3 length: 14 residues. CDR3 nucleotide sequence: TGTGCCAGCAGTTACTCGAGGACAATAGGGGAACTGTTTTTT. This codes for CASSYSRTIGELFF.

The chain combines TRBV28 with TRBJ2-2, with 7 bases aligning to TRBD2. Germline values: CDR1 MDHEN, CDR2 SYDVKM. The CDR3 is made up of 14 amino acids. Germline trimming cut 8 bases from V and 4 bases from J; bases unmatched to any gene: 7. The CDR3 reads CASDVGGSTGELFF. CDR3 DNA sequence: TGTGCCAGCGATGTGGGGGGGTCCACCGGGGAGCTGTTTTTT.

The gene calls are TRBV10-3 and TRBJ2-5; possibly TRBD1 for D (5 bases). The V gene's germline CDR1 is ENHRY and CDR2 SYGVKD. The CDR3 totals 15 residues. V was trimmed by 2 bases and J by 2 bases, leaving 12 bases between them. The DNA of the CDR3 is TGTGCCATCAGTGAGAGGGGATCGCAACAAGAGACCCAGTACTTC. Residues: CAISERGSQQETQYF.

This clone was recorded once. The chain couples TRBV5-1 to TRBJ2-3; the D gene is possibly TRBD2 (6 bases). V was trimmed by 7 bases and J by 2 bases, leaving 11 bases between them. CDR1 SGHRS and CDR2 YFSETQ come from the germline V gene. The CDR3 has 13 amino acids. The CDR3 spells CASGGEPTDTQYF. The DNA of the CDR3 is TGCGCCAGCGGCGGGGAACCCACAGATACGCAGTATTTT.

This clone was recorded once. The sample has other DNA sequences that encode this CDR3 too. The chain joins TRBV7-9 to TRBJ1-1; possible D gene TRBD1, 5 bases. The CDR3 is made up of 13 amino acids. CDR1 SEHNR and CDR2 FQNEAQ come from the germline V gene (reference sequence). The V and J ends lost 2 bases and 4 bases respectively, with 8 bases between them. CDR3 sequence reads: CASSLTGGTEAFF. The CDR3, as DNA: TGTGCCAGCAGCTTAACCGGGGGCACTGAAGCTTTCTTT. Using reference TRBV7-9 and TRBJ1-1 for the parts outside the CDR3, the full variable domain is DTGVSQNPRHKITKRGQNVTFRCDPISEHNRLYWYRQTLGQGPEFLTYFQNEAQLEKSRLLSDRFSAERPKGSFSTLEIQRTEQGDSAMYLCASSLTGGTEAFFGQGTRLTVV.

This sequence joins TRBV28 and TRBJ1-3; D is uncertain. V dropped 3 bases and J dropped 0 bases, with 12 bases sitting between them. Germline assignment: CDR1 MDHEN and CDR2 SYDVKM. CDR3 length equals 16 residues. CDR3 coding DNA: TGTGCCAGCAGTTTGAGGGTCGGAAGCTCTGGAAACACCATATATTTT. Its protein product is CASSLRVGSSGNTIYF.

The genes are TRBV27 and TRBJ2-7; weak D call: TRBD1 (5 bases). This CDR3 has 15 residues. V was cut by 2 bases and J by 2 bases, with 13 bases left in between. CDR1 and CDR2 from the germline V gene are MNHEY and SMNVEV (reference sequence). CDR3 sequence (DNA): TGTGCCAGCAGTTTAGGTCAGGGCTACGCCTACGAGCAGTACTTC. Translated: CASSLGQGYAYEQYF.

A note on this clone: Additional DNA sequences in this sample encode the identical CDR3. The CDR3 sequence: CASSSSGQGNYGYTF. In DNA, the CDR3 is TGTGCCAGCAGTTCCTCGGGACAGGGGAACTATGGCTACACCTTC. The chain has TRBV28 and TRBJ1-2; 10 positions match TRBD1. CDR3 size: 15 residues. The J segment lost 2 bases and the V segment lost 4 bases, leaving 4 bases of the junction unmatched. CDR1 is MDHEN, CDR2 SYDVKM, per germline.